A single sample is the source of the 28 T cell receptor beta chains below, sequenced in a study of a mutant IDH1 vaccine in newly diagnosed glioma. Method: immunoSEQ multiplex PCR; TCRdb's copy keeps in-frame clones and lacks some. The data hold roughly 35,000 clones, with less than 90% observed a single time. Time point denoted: baseline, week 1 (first vaccination visit). Treatment meaning: pre-vaccination baseline after standard-of-care therapy. The sample was PBMCs, taken from a glioma patient treated with radiotherapy, temozolomide or both. These receptor sequences come from a woman between 40 and 50 years old with glioma.

In this sample, this clone turned up a few times. The chain recombines TRBV5-6 with TRBJ1-2; 7 nucleotides match TRBD1. There are 14 residues in the CDR3. Germline V gives CDR1 SGHDT, CDR2 YYEEEE. J gave up 5 bases and V 3 bases, and 7 bases lay outside the gene matches. DNA for the CDR3: TGTGCCAGCAGCTACACAGGGGAGGCTTATGGCTACACCTTC. It yields the protein CASSYTGEAYGYTF.

J is TRBJ2-1 and V is TRBV10-2; D may be TRBD2 (5 bases). Germline lookup yields CDR1 WSHSY and CDR2 SAAADI. The germline V and J ends were trimmed by 5 bases and 8 bases, with 16 bases remaining between them. This CDR3 is 14 amino acids long. CDR3 residues: CASSPTRYHDEQFF. The CDR3 coding sequence is TGCGCCAGCAGTCCTACTAGATATCACGATGAGCAGTTCTTC.

The J gene is TRBJ1-1, the V gene TRBV10-3; D is uncertain. Germline V gene data show CDR1 as ENHRY and CDR2 as SYGVKD. Trimming shortened V by 10 bases and J by 1 base, and 13 bases separated the two germline ends. The CDR3 covers 13 residues. The CDR3, as DNA: TGTGCCACACTAGGGTTACAGAACACTGAAGCTTTCTTT. This sequence encodes CATLGLQNTEAFF.

The rearrangement uses TRBV28 and TRBJ1-1; D is ambiguous. The ends were cut back, 7 bases at V and 7 bases at J, with 19 bases in the middle. The CDR3 is made up of 14 amino acids. Germline V lookup: CDR1 MDHEN, CDR2 SYDVKM. CDR3 bases: TGTGCCAGCAAGGGCACCTTTCGGGGATATGAAGCTTTCTTT. Residues: CASKGTFRGYEAFF.

The V and J genes are TRBV7-9 and TRBJ2-1, with a weak D call TRBD2 (5 bases). V lost 8 bases and J 0 bases, leaving 17 bases between the germline ends. The CDR3 runs to 16 residues. Germline V CDR1 and CDR2: SEHNR, FQNEAQ (reference sequence). The DNA of the CDR3 is TGTGCCAGCGGGAAACATATGGGGAGCTCCTACAATGAGCAGTTCTTC. Amino acid sequence: CASGKHMGSSYNEQFF.

The V and J genes are TRBV5-6 and TRBJ1-5; 8 bases are shared with TRBD1. This CDR3 region has 14 residues. The germline CDR1 and CDR2 sequences are SGHDT and YYEEEE. The ends lost 0 bases at V and 6 bases at J; junction bases unmatched: 2. DNA of the CDR3: TGTGCCAGCAGCTTGGGACAGGGGAGTCAGCCCCAGCATTTT. Protein product: CASSLGQGSQPQHF.

The gene calls are TRBV12-5 and TRBJ2-7; no clear D gene. This CDR3 has 14 residues. Trimming took 5 bases from V and 0 from J, leaving 11 bases between them. In germline, CDR1 is LGHNT, CDR2 FRNRAP. The CDR3 DNA reads as TGTGCTAGTGGTGGGTGGCAGAGCTCCTACGAGCAGTACTTC. It encodes CASGGWQSSYEQYF. The whole variable domain, remainder taken from reference TRBV12-5 and TRBJ2-7, is DARVTQTPRHKVTEMGQEVTMRCQPILGHNTVFWYRQTMMQGLELLAYFRNRAPLDDSGMPKDRFSAEMPDATLATLKIQPSEPRDSAVYFCASGGWQSSYEQYFGPGTRLTVT.

The CDR3 DNA reads as TGTGCCAGCAGCCGAATGGGACTTCCCTACGAGCAGTACTTC. Translated: CASSRMGLPYEQYF. The chain employs TRBV6-5 and TRBJ2-7; tentatively, D is TRBD2 (6 bases). V lost 6 bases, J lost 2 bases, and 14 bases lay in between. CDR3 length: 14 amino acids. Germline CDR1 MNHEY, CDR2 SVGAGI.

The chain is built from TRBV7-2 and TRBJ2-4; the match to TRBD1 covers 8 bases. This CDR3 is built from 15 residues. CDR1 is SGHTA, CDR2 FQGNSA, per germline. Trimming cost V 5 bases and J 2 bases; bases outside gene matches: 5. CDR3 coding DNA: TGTGCCAGCAGCCACCGGGACAGGACCAAAAACATTCAGTACTTC. This sequence encodes CASSHRDRTKNIQYF.

V gene TRBV10-3 combines with J gene TRBJ2-7; maybe TRBD2 (6 bases). The V gene lost 6 bases and the J gene lost 6 bases, with 21 bases spanning the gap. Germline V gene lookup returns CDR1 ENHRY and CDR2 SYGVKD. This CDR3 is 15 amino acids long. The CDR3 region has the DNA TGTGCCATCAGGGGCCGGAGGGGAGGTTTAGGCGAGCAGTACTTC. Translating gives CAIRGRRGGLGEQYF.

This rearrangement joins TRBV2 to TRBJ1-3; D is uncertain. This CDR3 spans 16 amino acids. Per germline, CDR1 SNHLY and CDR2 FYNNEI. The V end lost 2 bases, the J end lost 0 bases, and 11 bases lay between the germline ends. CDR3 protein: CASSENWQVSGNTIYF. CDR3 nucleotide sequence: TGTGCCAGCAGTGAAAACTGGCAAGTCTCTGGAAACACCATATATTTT.

The rearrangement joins TRBV18 to TRBJ1-5, with 10 bases lining up with TRBD1. Trimming cost V 4 bases and J 1 base; bases outside gene matches: 7. The CDR3 is 17 amino acids. Germline V lookup: CDR1 KGHSH, CDR2 LQKENI. CDR3 protein: CASSLRDRGRSNQPQHF. The CDR3 nucleotides read TGTGCCAGCTCACTCCGGGACAGGGGTCGGAGCAATCAGCCCCAGCATTTT.

The gene calls are TRBV5-4 and TRBJ1-5; 7 bases match TRBD1. Looked up from germline, CDR1 is SGHNT and CDR2 is YYREEE (reference sequence). The ends lost 4 bases at V and 3 bases at J; junction bases unmatched: 7. The CDR3 extends over 15 amino acids. The CDR3 DNA reads TGTGCCAGCAGCATTCAGGGGGTAGACAATCAGCCCCAGCATTTT. Protein product: CASSIQGVDNQPQHF.

In this sample, this clone turned up a few times. The rearrangement uses TRBV5-1 and TRBJ1-1, with 8 bases matching TRBD1. V dropped 0 bases and J dropped 3; count of bases not matched to a gene: 1. Germline V CDR1 and CDR2: SGHRS, YFSETQ. The CDR3 covers 14 residues. The CDR3 region has the DNA TGCGCCAGCAGCTTGGGACAGGGGTACACTGAAGCTTTCTTT. Its translation is CASSLGQGYTEAFF.

The chain carries TRBV6-5 and TRBJ1-1; no definite D call. Between the trimmed V and J ends, which lost 2 bases and 0 bases, there was a span of 7 bases. Germline assignment: CDR1 MNHEY and CDR2 SVGAGI. This CDR3 region has 14 residues. The CDR3 coding sequence is TGTGCCAGCAGTTACGAATCACTGAACACTGAAGCTTTCTTT. Translation: CASSYESLNTEAFF.

This chain joins TRBV7-9 and TRBJ2-7; maybe TRBD2 (6 bases). Trimming left V 4 bases short and J 2 bases short, with 15 bases between. CDR1 and CDR2 (germline): SEHNR, FQNEAQ (reference sequence). This CDR3 contains 15 residues. CDR3 in DNA: TGTGCCAGCAGCTCCCCCGGGGGTTTGCCCTACGAGCAGTACTTC. Encoded protein: CASSSPGGLPYEQYF.

This clone appeared a few times. This rearrangement joins TRBV5-1 to TRBJ2-7; D is uncertain. V was cut by 4 bases and J by 0 bases, with 14 bases left in between. Germline CDR1 and CDR2: SGHRS and YFSETQ. The CDR3 loop spans 15 amino acids. As DNA, the CDR3 is TGCGCCAGCAGCCCGAGCGTCGAAAGCTCCTACGAGCAGTACTTC. Translated, it gives CASSPSVESSYEQYF. The variable domain in full, completed from reference TRBV5-1 and TRBJ2-7, reads KAGVTQTPRYLIKTRGQQVTLSCSPISGHRSVSWYQQTPGQGLQFLFEYFSETQRNKGNFPGRFSGRQFSNSRSEMNVSTLELGDSALYLCASSPSVESSYEQYFGPGTRLTVT.

This chain connects TRBV28 to TRBJ2-7, with 11 nucleotides matching TRBD2. The CDR3 is 17 residues long. Per germline, CDR1 MDHEN and CDR2 SYDVKM. J lost 0 bases, V lost 1 base, and 5 bases had no gene match. CDR3 sequence reads: CASSLLDSGRVSYEQYF. Written as DNA, the CDR3 is TGTGCCAGCAGTTTATTGGATAGCGGGAGGGTCTCCTACGAGCAGTACTTC. The whole variable domain, remainder taken from reference TRBV28 and TRBJ2-7, is DVKVTQSSRYLVKRTGEKVFLECVQDMDHENMFWYRQDPGLGLRLIYFSYDVKMKEKGDIPEGYSVSREKKERFSLILESASTNQTSMYLCASSLLDSGRVSYEQYFGPGTRLTVT.

The rearrangement links TRBV9 to TRBJ2-1; D possibly matches TRBD1 or TRBD2 (5 bases each). The V and J ends lost 3 bases and 9 bases respectively, with 13 bases between them. This CDR3 has 13 residues. Looked up from germline, CDR1 is SGDLS and CDR2 is YYNGEE. CDR3: CASSEGPSSEQFF. DNA of the CDR3: TGTGCCAGCAGCGAGGGACCGAGCAGTGAGCAGTTCTTC.

The chain has TRBV10-3 and TRBJ2-7, with a weak D call TRBD2 (5 bases). V lost 5 bases and J lost 7, with 12 bases in between. Germline V gene sequence: CDR1 ENHRY, CDR2 SYGVKD. The CDR3 spans 12 residues. In DNA form, the CDR3 reads TGTGCCATCAGTTTTGGACTTTCAGAGCAGTACTTC. This encodes CAISFGLSEQYF.

V and J are TRBV2 and TRBJ2-3; D might be TRBD2 (6 bases). The CDR3 consists of 14 residues. Per germline, CDR1 SNHLY and CDR2 FYNNEI. Between the trimmed V and J ends, which lost 6 bases and 2 bases, there was a span of 12 bases. CDR3 amino acids: CASRGRGPTDTQYF. CDR3 in DNA: TGTGCCAGCAGAGGGCGGGGACCCACAGATACGCAGTATTTT.

This clone was counted once. This rearrangement joins TRBV2 to TRBJ2-3; 8 nucleotides match TRBD1. The CDR3 extends over 15 amino acids. V gave up 6 bases and J gave up 0 bases; unmatched junction bases: 5. CDR1 SNHLY and CDR2 FYNNEI come from the germline V gene. CDR3 nucleotides: TGTGCCAGCAGCGCCGGGACAGGCAGCACAGATACGCAGTATTTT. Its protein is CASSAGTGSTDTQYF.

This chain joins TRBV10-2 and TRBJ1-3; the D is unclear. This CDR3 has 11 amino acids. Germline V gene data show CDR1 as WSHSY and CDR2 as SAAADI. The ends were cut back, 3 bases at V and 7 bases at J, with 4 bases in the middle. CDR3 sequence reads: CASSDFNTIYF. The CDR3 DNA reads TGCGCCAGCAGTGATTTCAACACCATATATTTT.

The J gene is TRBJ2-7, the V gene TRBV4-3; tentatively, D is TRBD1 or TRBD2 (7 bases each). V was cut by 4 bases and J by 6 bases, with 25 bases left in between. Germline V gene sequence: CDR1 LGHNA, CDR2 YSLEER. This CDR3 contains 17 residues. CDR3: CASSLSRAGTAGLEQYF. The CDR3 DNA is TGCGCCAGCAGCCTCTCGAGGGCCGGGACAGCGGGACTCGAGCAGTACTTC.

The chain is built from TRBV6-5 and TRBJ1-2, with D uncertain. Germline lookup yields CDR1 MNHEY and CDR2 SVGAGI. The CDR3 contains 13 residues. V shed 2 bases and J shed 2 bases, with 6 bases lying between them. CDR3 region: CASSYGLNYGYTF. Written as DNA, the CDR3 is TGTGCCAGCAGTTACGGACTCAACTATGGCTACACCTTC.

The chain employs TRBV27 and TRBJ1-5; D might be TRBD1 (6 bases). With 6 bases removed from V and 3 bases from J, the gap between germline ends came to 15 bases. The CDR3 spans 15 residues. Germline CDR1 is MNHEY and CDR2 is SMNVEV (reference sequence). The CDR3 DNA sequence: TGTGCCAGCAGCCCGGTAGGGGGACTCAATCAGCCCCAGCATTTT. This encodes CASSPVGGLNQPQHF.

The rearrangement links TRBV27 to TRBJ2-7; D tentatively fits TRBD1 or TRBD2 (5 bases each). The germline V gene has CDR1 MNHEY and CDR2 SMNVEV (reference sequence). The CDR3 is 18 amino acids. V gave up 2 bases and J gave up 5 bases, with 25 bases separating them. The chain's CDR3 is CASSLSPPIWLGTHEQYF. For the CDR3, the DNA is TGTGCCAGCAGTTTAAGCCCTCCGATATGGCTGGGGACCCACGAGCAGTACTTC.

The chain uses TRBV6-8 and TRBJ1-1; D possibly corresponds to TRBD1 (6 bases). The CDR3 is 13 residues long. Trimming cost V 6 bases and J 4 bases, with 12 bases left between them. In germline, CDR1 is MNHGY, CDR2 SAAAGT. The CDR3 spells CASRGQGITEAFF. The CDR3 DNA sequence: TGTGCCAGCAGGGGGCAGGGGATCACTGAAGCTTTCTTT.